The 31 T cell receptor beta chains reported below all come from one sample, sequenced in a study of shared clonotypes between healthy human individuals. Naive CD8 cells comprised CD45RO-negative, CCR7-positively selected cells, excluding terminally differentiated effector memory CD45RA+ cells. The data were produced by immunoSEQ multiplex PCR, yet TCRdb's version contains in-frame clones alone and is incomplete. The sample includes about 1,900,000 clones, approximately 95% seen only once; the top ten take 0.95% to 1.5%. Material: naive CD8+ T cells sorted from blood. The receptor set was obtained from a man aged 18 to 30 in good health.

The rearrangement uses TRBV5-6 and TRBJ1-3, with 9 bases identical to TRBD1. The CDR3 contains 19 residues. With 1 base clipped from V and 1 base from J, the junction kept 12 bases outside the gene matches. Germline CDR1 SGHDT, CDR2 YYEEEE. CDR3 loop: CASSLTSGQGPRSGNTIYF. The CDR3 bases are TGTGCCAGCAGCTTGACCTCGGGACAGGGACCCAGATCTGGAAACACCATATATTTT. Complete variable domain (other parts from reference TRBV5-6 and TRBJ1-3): DAGVTQSPTHLIKTRGQQVTLRCSPKSGHDTVSWYQQALGQGPQFIFQYYEEEERQRGNFPDRFSGHQFPNYSSELNVNALLLGDSALYLCASSLTSGQGPRSGNTIYFGEGSWLTVV.

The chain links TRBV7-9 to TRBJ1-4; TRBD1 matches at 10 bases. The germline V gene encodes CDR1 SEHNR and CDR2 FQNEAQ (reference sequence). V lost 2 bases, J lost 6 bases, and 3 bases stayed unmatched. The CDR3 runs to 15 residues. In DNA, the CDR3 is TGTGCCAGCAGCTTACGGACAGGGGGAGATGAAAAACTGTTTTTT. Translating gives CASSLRTGGDEKLFF. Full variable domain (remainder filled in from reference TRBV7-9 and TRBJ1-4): DTGVSQNPRHKITKRGQNVTFRCDPISEHNRLYWYRQTLGQGPEFLTYFQNEAQLEKSRLLSDRFSAERPKGSFSTLEIQRTEQGDSAMYLCASSLRTGGDEKLFFGSGTQLSVL.

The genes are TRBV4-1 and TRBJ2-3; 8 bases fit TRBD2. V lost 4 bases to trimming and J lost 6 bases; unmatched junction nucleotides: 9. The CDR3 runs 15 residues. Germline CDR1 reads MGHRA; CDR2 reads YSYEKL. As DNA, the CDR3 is TGCGCCAGCAGCCTCAGCGGGGGCGATTTGGATACGCAGTATTTT. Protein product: CASSLSGGDLDTQYF.

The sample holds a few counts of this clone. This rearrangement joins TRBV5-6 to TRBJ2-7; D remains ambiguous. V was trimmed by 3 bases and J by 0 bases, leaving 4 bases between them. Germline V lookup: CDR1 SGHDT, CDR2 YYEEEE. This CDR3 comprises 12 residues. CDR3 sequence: CASSSYSYEQYF. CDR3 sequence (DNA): TGTGCCAGCAGCTCCTACTCCTACGAGCAGTACTTC.

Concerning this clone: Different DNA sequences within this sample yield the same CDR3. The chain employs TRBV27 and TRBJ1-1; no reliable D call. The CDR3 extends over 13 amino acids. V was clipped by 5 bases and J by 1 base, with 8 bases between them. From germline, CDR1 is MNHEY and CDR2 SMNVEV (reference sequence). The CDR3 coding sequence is TGTGCCAGCAGTCCAAGACAGAACACTGAAGCTTTCTTT. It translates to CASSPRQNTEAFF.

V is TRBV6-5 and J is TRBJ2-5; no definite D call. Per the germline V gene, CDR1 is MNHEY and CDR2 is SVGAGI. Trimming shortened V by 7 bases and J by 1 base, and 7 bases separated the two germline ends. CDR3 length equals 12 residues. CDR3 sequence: CASTDLQETQYF. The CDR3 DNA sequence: TGTGCCAGCACCGACCTCCAAGAGACCCAGTACTTC.

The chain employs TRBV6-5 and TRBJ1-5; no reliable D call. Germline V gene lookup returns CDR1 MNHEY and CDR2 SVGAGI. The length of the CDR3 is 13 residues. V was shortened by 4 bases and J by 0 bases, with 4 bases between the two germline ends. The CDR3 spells CASSSVSNQPQHF. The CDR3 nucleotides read TGTGCCAGCAGTTCAGTTAGCAATCAGCCCCAGCATTTT.

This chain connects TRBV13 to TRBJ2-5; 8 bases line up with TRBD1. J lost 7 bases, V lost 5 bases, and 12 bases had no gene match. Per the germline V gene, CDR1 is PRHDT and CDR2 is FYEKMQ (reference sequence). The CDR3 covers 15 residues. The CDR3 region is CASSAQGVGEGTQYF. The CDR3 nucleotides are TGTGCCAGCAGCGCACAGGGGGTGGGAGAGGGGACCCAGTACTTC.

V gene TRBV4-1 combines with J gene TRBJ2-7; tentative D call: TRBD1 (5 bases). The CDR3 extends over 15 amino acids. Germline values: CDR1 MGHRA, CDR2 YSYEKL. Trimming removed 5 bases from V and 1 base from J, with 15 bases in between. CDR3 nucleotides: TGCGCCAGCAGCTCCCAGAAGGGGCAGTCCTACGAGCAGTACTTC. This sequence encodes CASSSQKGQSYEQYF.

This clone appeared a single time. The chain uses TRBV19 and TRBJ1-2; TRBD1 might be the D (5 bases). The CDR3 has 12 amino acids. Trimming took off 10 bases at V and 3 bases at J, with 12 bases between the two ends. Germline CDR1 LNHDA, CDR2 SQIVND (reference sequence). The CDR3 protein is CATRQSDYGYTF. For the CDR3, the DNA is TGTGCCACTCGACAGTCAGACTATGGCTACACCTTC. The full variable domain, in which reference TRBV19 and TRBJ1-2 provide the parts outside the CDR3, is DGGITQSPKYLFRKEGQNVTLSCEQNLNHDAMYWYRQDPGQGLRLIYYSQIVNDFQKGDIAEGYSVSREKKESFPLTVTSAQKNPTAFYLCATRQSDYGYTFGSGTRLTVV.

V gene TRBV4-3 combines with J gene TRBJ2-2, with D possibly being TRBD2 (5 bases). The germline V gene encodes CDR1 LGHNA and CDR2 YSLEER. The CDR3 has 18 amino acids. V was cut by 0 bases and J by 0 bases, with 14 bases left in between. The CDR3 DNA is TGCGCCAGCAGCCAAGATTTTCCGGGGTGGACGAACACCGGGGAGCTGTTTTTT. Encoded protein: CASSQDFPGWTNTGELFF.

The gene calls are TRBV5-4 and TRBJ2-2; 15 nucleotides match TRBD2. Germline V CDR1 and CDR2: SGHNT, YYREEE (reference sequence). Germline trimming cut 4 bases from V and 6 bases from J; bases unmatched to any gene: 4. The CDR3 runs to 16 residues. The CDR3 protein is CASSLGLAGGAGELFF. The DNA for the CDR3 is TGTGCCAGCAGCCTGGGACTAGCGGGAGGAGCCGGGGAGCTGTTTTTT.

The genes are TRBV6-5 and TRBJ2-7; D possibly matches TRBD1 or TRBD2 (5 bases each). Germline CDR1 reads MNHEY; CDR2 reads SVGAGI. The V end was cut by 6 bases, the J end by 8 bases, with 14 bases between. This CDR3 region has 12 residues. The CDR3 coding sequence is TGTGCCAGCAGCCCTCATGGGGGACAGCAGTACTTC. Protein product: CASSPHGGQQYF.

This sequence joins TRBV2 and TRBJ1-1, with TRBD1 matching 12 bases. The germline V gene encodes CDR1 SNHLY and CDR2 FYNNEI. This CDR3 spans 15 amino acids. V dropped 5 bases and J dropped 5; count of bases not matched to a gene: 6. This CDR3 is CASSLGQGAITEAFF. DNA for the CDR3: TGTGCCAGCAGTCTGGGACAGGGGGCTATAACTGAAGCTTTCTTT.

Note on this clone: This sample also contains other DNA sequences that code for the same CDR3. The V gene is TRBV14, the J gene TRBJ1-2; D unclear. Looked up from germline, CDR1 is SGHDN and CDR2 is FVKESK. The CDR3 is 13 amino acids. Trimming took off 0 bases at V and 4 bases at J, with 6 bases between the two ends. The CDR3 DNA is TGTGCCAGCAGCCAAGAAACTGCCTATGGCTACACCTTC. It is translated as CASSQETAYGYTF.

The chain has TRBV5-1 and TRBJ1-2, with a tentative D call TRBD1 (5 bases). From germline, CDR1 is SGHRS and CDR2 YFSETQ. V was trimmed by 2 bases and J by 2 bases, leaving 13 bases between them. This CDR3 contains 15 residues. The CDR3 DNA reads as TGCGCCAGCAGCTTTGATGCCAGGGTGAACTATGGCTACACCTTC. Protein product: CASSFDARVNYGYTF.

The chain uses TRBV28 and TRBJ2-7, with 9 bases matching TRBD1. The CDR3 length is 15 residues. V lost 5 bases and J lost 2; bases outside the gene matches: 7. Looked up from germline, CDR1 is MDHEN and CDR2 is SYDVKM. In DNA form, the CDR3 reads TGTGCCAGCAGTGCGACAGACAGGGGGGCCTACGAGCAGTACTTC. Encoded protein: CASSATDRGAYEQYF.

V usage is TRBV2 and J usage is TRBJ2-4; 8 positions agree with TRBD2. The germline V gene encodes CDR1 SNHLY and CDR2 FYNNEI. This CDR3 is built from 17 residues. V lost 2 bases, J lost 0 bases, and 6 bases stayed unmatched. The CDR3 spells CASSEPSGGLAKNIQYF. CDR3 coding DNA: TGTGCCAGCAGTGAACCCTCGGGAGGGCTAGCCAAAAACATTCAGTACTTC. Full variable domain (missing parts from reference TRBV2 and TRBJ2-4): EPEVTQTPSHQVTQMGQEVILRCVPISNHLYFYWYRQILGQKVEFLVSFYNNEISEKSEIFDDQFSVERPDGSNFTLKIRSTKLEDSAMYFCASSEPSGGLAKNIQYFGAGTRLSVL.

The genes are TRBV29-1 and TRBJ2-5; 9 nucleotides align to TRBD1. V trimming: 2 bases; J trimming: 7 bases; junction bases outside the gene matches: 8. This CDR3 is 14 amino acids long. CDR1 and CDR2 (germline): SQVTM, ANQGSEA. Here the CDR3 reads CSVEWTGVGGTQYF. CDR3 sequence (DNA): TGCAGCGTTGAATGGACAGGGGTCGGTGGGACCCAGTACTTC.

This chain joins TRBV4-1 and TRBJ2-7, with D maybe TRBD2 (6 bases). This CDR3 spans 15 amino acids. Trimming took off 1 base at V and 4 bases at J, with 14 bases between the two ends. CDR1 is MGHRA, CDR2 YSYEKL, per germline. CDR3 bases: TGCGCCAGCAGCCAAGGGGGCGGGGTAGGGTACGAGCAGTACTTC. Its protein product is CASSQGGGVGYEQYF.

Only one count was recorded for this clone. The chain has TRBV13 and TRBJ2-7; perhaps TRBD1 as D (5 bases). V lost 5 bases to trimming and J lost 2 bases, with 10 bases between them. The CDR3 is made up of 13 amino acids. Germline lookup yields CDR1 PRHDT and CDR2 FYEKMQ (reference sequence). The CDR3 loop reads CASSKDTAYEQYF. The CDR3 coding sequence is TGTGCCAGCAGCAAGGACACTGCCTACGAGCAGTACTTC.

Here the CDR3 reads CASSLRQGDRYNEQFF. In DNA form, the CDR3 reads TGTGCCAGCAGCTTGCGACAGGGTGATCGGTACAATGAGCAGTTCTTC. The chain recombines TRBV7-6 with TRBJ2-1; 7 nucleotides align to TRBD1. V was pared by 3 bases and J by 4 bases, with 9 bases of the junction left unmatched. This CDR3 is 16 amino acids long. In germline, CDR1 is SGHVS, CDR2 FNYEAQ.

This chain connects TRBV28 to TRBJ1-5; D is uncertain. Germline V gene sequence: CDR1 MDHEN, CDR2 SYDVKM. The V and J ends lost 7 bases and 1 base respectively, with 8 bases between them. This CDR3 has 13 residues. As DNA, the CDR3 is TGTGCCAGCAACCCCGGCAGCAATCAGCCCCAGCATTTT. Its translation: CASNPGSNQPQHF.

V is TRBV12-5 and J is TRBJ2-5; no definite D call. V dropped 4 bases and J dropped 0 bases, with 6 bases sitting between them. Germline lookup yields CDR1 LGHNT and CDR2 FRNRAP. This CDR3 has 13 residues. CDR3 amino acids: CASGSPHQETQYF. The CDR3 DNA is TGTGCTAGTGGTTCCCCCCACCAAGAGACCCAGTACTTC.

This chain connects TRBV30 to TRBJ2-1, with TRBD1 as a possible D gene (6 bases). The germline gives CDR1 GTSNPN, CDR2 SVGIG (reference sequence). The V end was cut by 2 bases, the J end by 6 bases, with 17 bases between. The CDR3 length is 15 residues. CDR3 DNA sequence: TGTGCCTGGAGTAAACAGGGTAATGGGTTCAATGAGCAGTTCTTC. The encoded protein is CAWSKQGNGFNEQFF. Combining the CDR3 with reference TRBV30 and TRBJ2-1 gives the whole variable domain SQTIHQWPATLVQPVGSPLSLECTVEGTSNPNLYWYRQAAGRGLQLLFYSVGIGQISSEVPQNLSASRPQDRQFILSSKKLLLSDSGFYLCAWSKQGNGFNEQFFGPGTRLTVL.

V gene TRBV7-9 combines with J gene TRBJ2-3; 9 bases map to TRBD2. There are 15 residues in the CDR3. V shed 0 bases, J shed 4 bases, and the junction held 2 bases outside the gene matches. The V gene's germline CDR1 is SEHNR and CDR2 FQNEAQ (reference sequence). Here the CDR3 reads CASSLASGSSDTQYF. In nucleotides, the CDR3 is TGTGCCAGCAGCTTAGCTAGCGGGAGTTCAGATACGCAGTATTTT.

The CDR3 nucleotides read TGTGCCAGTAGTATGGCCTACTATAGCAATCAGCCCCAGCATTTT. It codes for CASSMAYYSNQPQHF. The V and J genes are TRBV19 and TRBJ1-5; D remains ambiguous. V lost 3 bases and J 0 bases, leaving 9 bases between the germline ends. The CDR3 has 15 amino acids. The germline CDR1 and CDR2 sequences are LNHDA and SQIVND (reference sequence).

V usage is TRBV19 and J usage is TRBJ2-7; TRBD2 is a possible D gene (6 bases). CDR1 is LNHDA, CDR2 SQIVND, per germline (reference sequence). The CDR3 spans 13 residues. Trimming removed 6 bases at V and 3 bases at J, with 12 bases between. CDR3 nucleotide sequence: TGTGCCAGTAGCCTTTCGGGAGTCTACGAGCAGTACTTC. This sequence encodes CASSLSGVYEQYF.

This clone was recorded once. CDR3 loop: CASSRTRRNTGELFF. In DNA, the CDR3 is TGTGCCAGTAGTAGGACCAGGCGGAACACCGGGGAGCTGTTTTTT. The chain employs TRBV19 and TRBJ2-2; D is unclear. From germline, CDR1 is LNHDA and CDR2 SQIVND (reference sequence). V lost 4 bases, J lost 1 base, and 10 bases lay in between. CDR3 length equals 15 residues.

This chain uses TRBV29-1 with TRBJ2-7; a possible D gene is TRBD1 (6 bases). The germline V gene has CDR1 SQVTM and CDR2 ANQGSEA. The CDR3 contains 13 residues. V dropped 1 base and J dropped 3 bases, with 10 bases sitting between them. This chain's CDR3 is CSVEGDTYYEQYF. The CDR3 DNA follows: TGCAGCGTTGAAGGGGACACCTACTACGAGCAGTACTTC.

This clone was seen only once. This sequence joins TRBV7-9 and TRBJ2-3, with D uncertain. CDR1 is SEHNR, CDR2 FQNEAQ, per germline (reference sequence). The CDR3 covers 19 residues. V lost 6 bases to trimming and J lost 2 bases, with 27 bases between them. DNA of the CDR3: TGTGCCAGCAGTTGGGATTCCTTCCACGGACGAGGATTCACAGATACGCAGTATTTT. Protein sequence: CASSWDSFHGRGFTDTQYF.